One sample yielded the 30 T cell receptor beta chains listed below, sequenced in a study of blood T cell repertoires in COVID-19. Some clones are missing from TCRdb's copy, which holds only in-frame ones; the method was immunoSEQ multiplex PCR. The table includes 320,000 or so clones, 89% detected once. Sequenced input: PBMCs or T cells enriched from blood (not recorded which). The receptors here all came from a man in his sixties who had recovered from COVID-19.

J is TRBJ1-1 and V is TRBV7-9, with 7 bases fitting TRBD1. In germline, CDR1 is SEHNR, CDR2 FQNEAQ (reference sequence). The length of the CDR3 is 15 residues. V was clipped by 5 bases and J by 4 bases; unmatched bases: 10. The CDR3 coding sequence is TGTGCCAGCAGCCGAAATACAGGGGAGAGCACTGAAGCTTTCTTT. Translation: CASSRNTGESTEAFF.

The V call is TRBV9, the J call TRBJ2-5; 8 nucleotides line up with TRBD2. V lost 0 bases, J lost 5 bases, and 6 bases stayed unmatched. Germline V gene sequence: CDR1 SGDLS, CDR2 YYNGEE. The CDR3 spans 15 residues. The CDR3 nucleotides read TGTGCCAGCAGCGTAGCCACTAGCGGCGGGGAGACCCAGTACTTC. Protein product: CASSVATSGGETQYF.

The rearrangement joins TRBV29-1 to TRBJ1-2; weak D call: TRBD1 (6 bases). V lost 4 bases and J 10 bases, leaving 16 bases between the germline ends. The CDR3 spans 12 residues. The germline CDR1 and CDR2 sequences are SQVTM and ANQGSEA. The CDR3 loop is CSVAGQLGNYTF. The CDR3 DNA follows: TGCAGCGTTGCGGGACAACTTGGGAACTACACCTTC.

This chain joins TRBV5-4 and TRBJ2-1; TRBD2 matches 7 bases. J was trimmed by 6 bases and V by 0 bases; bases with no gene match: 6. The CDR3 covers 15 residues. Germline CDR1 SGHNT, CDR2 YYREEE (reference sequence). The CDR3 loop reads CASSLVLGEGNEQFF. Written as DNA, the CDR3 is TGTGCCAGCAGCTTGGTCCTGGGGGAGGGCAATGAGCAGTTCTTC.

There are a few counts of this clone. This rearrangement joins TRBV6-5 to TRBJ1-2; 9 bases agree with TRBD1. The CDR3 has 15 residues. V lost 7 bases, J lost 8 bases, and 14 bases stayed unmatched. In germline, CDR1 is MNHEY, CDR2 SVGAGI. CDR3 region: CASTTTGGGVGGYTF. The CDR3 DNA is TGTGCCAGCACCACGACAGGGGGAGGCGTGGGAGGCTACACCTTC.

The chain links TRBV2 to TRBJ1-5; D remains unclear. Trimming cost V 6 bases and J 4 bases, with 16 bases left between them. Germline lookup yields CDR1 SNHLY and CDR2 FYNNEI. This CDR3 is 15 amino acids long. The DNA for the CDR3 is TGTGCCAGCAGGTCCAGGTGGGGAGGGAATCAGCCCCAGCATTTT. Amino acid sequence: CASRSRWGGNQPQHF. Variable domain in full (rest from reference TRBV2 and TRBJ1-5): EPEVTQTPSHQVTQMGQEVILRCVPISNHLYFYWYRQILGQKVEFLVSFYNNEISEKSEIFDDQFSVERPDGSNFTLKIRSTKLEDSAMYFCASRSRWGGNQPQHFGDGTRLSIL.

The J gene is TRBJ2-3, the V gene TRBV5-1, with a weak D call TRBD1 (6 bases). The CDR3 spans 15 residues. V shed 0 bases and J shed 1 base, with 9 bases lying between them. Germline CDR1 reads SGHRS; CDR2 reads YFSETQ. The CDR3 is CASSLVQGGTDTQYF. The CDR3 DNA reads TGCGCCAGCAGCTTGGTACAGGGCGGCACAGATACGCAGTATTTT.

The chain has TRBV5-1 and TRBJ2-1; 10 bases fit TRBD2. Germline-derived CDR1 and CDR2 are SGHRS and YFSETQ. The CDR3 totals 17 residues. V gave up 3 bases and J gave up 8 bases; unmatched junction bases: 14. This CDR3 reads CASSSGASGSGFDEQFF. Here the CDR3 DNA reads TGCGCCAGCAGCTCAGGGGCTAGCGGGAGTGGTTTCGATGAGCAGTTCTTC.

V usage is TRBV19 and J usage is TRBJ2-3, with 8 bases that match TRBD2. The CDR3 sequence is 14 residues long. With V trimmed by 7 bases and J by 3 bases, 6 bases remained unmatched. Germline loops: CDR1 LNHDA, CDR2 SQIVND (reference sequence). The DNA for the CDR3 is TGTGCCAGTACTCCGGGACTAGGAACAGATACGCAGTATTTT. Protein product: CASTPGLGTDTQYF.

This chain links TRBV7-9 with TRBJ2-7; perhaps TRBD2 as D (6 bases). The CDR3 extends over 13 amino acids. The ends were cut back, 3 bases at V and 2 bases at J, with 8 bases in the middle. From germline, CDR1 is SEHNR and CDR2 FQNEAQ (reference sequence). In DNA form, the CDR3 reads TGTGCCAGCAGCTTCCGCGGGGCCTACGAGCAGTACTTC. Translating gives CASSFRGAYEQYF. Using reference TRBV7-9 and TRBJ2-7 for the parts outside the CDR3, the full variable domain is DTGVSQNPRHKITKRGQNVTFRCDPISEHNRLYWYRQTLGQGPEFLTYFQNEAQLEKSRLLSDRFSAERPKGSFSTLEIQRTEQGDSAMYLCASSFRGAYEQYFGPGTRLTVT.

The chain joins TRBV11-2 to TRBJ2-5, with D possibly being TRBD2 (6 bases). CDR1 and CDR2 from the germline V gene are SGHAT and FQNNGV. The CDR3 totals 13 residues. The V end was cut by 3 bases, the J end by 2 bases, with 7 bases between. This CDR3 is CASSFGGQETQYF. The CDR3 DNA reads TGTGCCAGCAGCTTCGGGGGTCAAGAGACCCAGTACTTC.

This clone was detected only once. This sequence joins TRBV27 and TRBJ2-7, with 7 bases matching TRBD1. This CDR3 contains 16 residues. Trimming at V came to 2 bases and at J to 2 bases, leaving 9 bases not matched to a gene. Germline assignment: CDR1 MNHEY and CDR2 SMNVEV (reference sequence). This CDR3 reads CASSLRSRTGTYEQYF. CDR3 nucleotides: TGTGCCAGCAGTTTACGATCCAGGACAGGAACCTACGAGCAGTACTTC.

The CDR3 DNA is TGTGCCTGGTCGGGACTAGCGGGGACCATTAGCTCCTACAATGAGCAGTTCTTC. It specifies CAWSGLAGTISSYNEQFF. The chain carries TRBV30 and TRBJ2-1, with 13 bases identical to TRBD2. Trimming removed 5 bases from V and 0 bases from J; junction bases left unmatched: 10. Germline V lookup: CDR1 GTSNPN, CDR2 SVGIG (reference sequence). This CDR3 comprises 18 residues.

This rearrangement joins TRBV28 to TRBJ2-7; 7 nucleotides match TRBD2. Losses at the gene ends were 2 bases for V and 4 bases for J; bases not matched to a gene: 11. In germline, CDR1 is MDHEN, CDR2 SYDVKM. The CDR3 totals 16 residues. The CDR3 here is CASSLPTGGVLYEQYF. The CDR3 coding sequence is TGTGCCAGCAGTTTACCCACTGGGGGGGTACTATACGAGCAGTACTTC.

V is TRBV7-2 and J is TRBJ1-5; 9 bases agree with TRBD1. Per the germline V gene, CDR1 is SGHTA and CDR2 is FQGNSA. The CDR3 runs 15 residues. V lost 1 base to trimming and J lost 4 bases; unmatched junction nucleotides: 2. This chain's CDR3 is CASSLGGQGNQPQHF. The CDR3 nucleotides are TGTGCCAGCAGCTTAGGAGGACAGGGGAATCAGCCCCAGCATTTT.

The chain's CDR3 is CASSPRGAYEQYF. CDR3 nucleotide sequence: TGTGCCAGCAGTCCACGGGGTGCATACGAGCAGTACTTC. The chain links TRBV6-5 to TRBJ2-7; D might be TRBD2 (5 bases). Germline CDR1 is MNHEY and CDR2 is SVGAGI. The germline V and J ends were trimmed by 5 bases and 4 bases, with 12 bases remaining between them. The CDR3 contains 13 residues.

The chain has TRBV5-1 and TRBJ2-7; maybe TRBD1 (6 bases). The germline gives CDR1 SGHRS, CDR2 YFSETQ. This CDR3 region has 14 residues. V was shortened by 6 bases and J by 2 bases, with 15 bases between the two germline ends. The CDR3 loop reads CASTLGPGAYEQYF. The CDR3 DNA sequence: TGCGCCAGCACCCTGGGTCCAGGGGCCTACGAGCAGTACTTC. Full variable domain (remainder filled in from reference TRBV5-1 and TRBJ2-7): KAGVTQTPRYLIKTRGQQVTLSCSPISGHRSVSWYQQTPGQGLQFLFEYFSETQRNKGNFPGRFSGRQFSNSRSEMNVSTLELGDSALYLCASTLGPGAYEQYFGPGTRLTVT.

This chain links TRBV5-1 with TRBJ2-1; the match to TRBD2 covers 11 bases. The V segment lost 0 bases and the J segment 6 bases; nucleotides outside the gene matches: 2. The CDR3 is made up of 15 amino acids. Germline CDR1 is SGHRS and CDR2 is YFSETQ. This CDR3 reads CASSLALAGANEQFF. For the CDR3, the DNA is TGCGCCAGCAGCTTGGCACTAGCGGGAGCCAATGAGCAGTTCTTC. The full variable domain, completed using reference TRBV5-1 and TRBJ2-1, is KAGVTQTPRYLIKTRGQQVTLSCSPISGHRSVSWYQQTPGQGLQFLFEYFSETQRNKGNFPGRFSGRQFSNSRSEMNVSTLELGDSALYLCASSLALAGANEQFFGPGTRLTVL.

The chain recombines TRBV7-8 with TRBJ2-1, with 8 bases matching TRBD1. Trimming took 3 bases from V and 5 from J; bases not matched to a gene: 12. CDR3 length: 17 residues. Germline loops: CDR1 SGHVS, CDR2 FQNEAQ. CDR3 region: CASSFRDRFSPDNEQFF. The DNA for the CDR3 is TGTGCCAGCAGCTTTCGGGACAGGTTCTCTCCTGACAATGAGCAGTTCTTC.

The rearrangement links TRBV30 to TRBJ1-1; D possibly corresponds to TRBD1 (6 bases). Germline lookup yields CDR1 GTSNPN and CDR2 SVGIG (reference sequence). Trimming took 4 bases from V and 4 from J, leaving 16 bases between them. The CDR3 is made up of 14 amino acids. The DNA for the CDR3 is TGTGCCTGGAACAAAGGGGGTTCGGCCACTGAAGCTTTCTTT. Translating gives CAWNKGGSATEAFF.

This chain uses TRBV4-1 with TRBJ1-5; no firm D call. This CDR3 contains 15 residues. V was clipped by 0 bases and J by 9 bases, with 15 bases between them. Germline V CDR1 and CDR2: MGHRA, YSYEKL. In DNA, the CDR3 is TGCGCCAGCAGCCAAGATCTCGGCGGCCTGAGGCCCCAGCATTTT. Translating gives CASSQDLGGLRPQHF.

This chain joins TRBV28 and TRBJ1-2; possibly TRBD1 for D (5 bases). Per the germline V gene, CDR1 is MDHEN and CDR2 is SYDVKM. V was trimmed by 6 bases and J by 4 bases, leaving 15 bases between them. This CDR3 contains 14 residues. The CDR3 loop reads CASRLFGGSYGYTF. The CDR3 DNA is TGTGCCAGCAGGCTATTTGGGGGGAGCTATGGCTACACCTTC.

This chain's CDR3 is CASSLYGAGGSYGYTF. For the CDR3, the DNA is TGTGCCAGCAGCCTTTACGGCGCAGGGGGGAGCTATGGCTACACCTTC. The chain combines TRBV7-2 with TRBJ1-2; 7 bases match TRBD1. CDR3 length equals 16 residues. Germline values: CDR1 SGHTA, CDR2 FQGNSA. After removal of 5 bases from V and 4 bases from J, the junction contained 13 bases not matched to a gene. The full variable domain, with the rest looked up from reference TRBV7-2 and TRBJ1-2, is GAGVSQSPSNKVTEKGKDVELRCDPISGHTALYWYRQSLGQGLEFLIYFQGNSAPDKSGLPSDRFSAERTGGSVSTLTIQRTQQEDSAVYLCASSLYGAGGSYGYTFGSGTRLTVV.

V gene TRBV29-1 combines with J gene TRBJ1-1; weak D call: TRBD1 (5 bases). The CDR3 covers 11 residues. The germline V gene has CDR1 SQVTM and CDR2 ANQGSEA. Trimming cost V 3 bases and J 11 bases, with 13 bases left between them. In nucleotides, the CDR3 is TGCAGCGTTGAGTGGGGGGACTCGGCTTTCTTT. It translates to CSVEWGDSAFF.

The genes are TRBV28 and TRBJ1-4; a possible D gene is TRBD1 (6 bases). The germline CDR1 and CDR2 sequences are MDHEN and SYDVKM. The CDR3 is 15 amino acids. V was shortened by 5 bases and J by 5 bases, with 15 bases between the two germline ends. The CDR3 sequence is CASSPQGFLNEKLFF. As DNA, the CDR3 is TGTGCCAGCAGTCCACAGGGTTTCCTAAATGAAAAACTGTTTTTT.

J is TRBJ2-5 and V is TRBV5-6; 9 bases are a match to TRBD1. This CDR3 is built from 15 residues. Germline lookup yields CDR1 SGHDT and CDR2 YYEEEE. V lost 4 bases, J lost 4 bases, and 8 bases stayed unmatched. CDR3 protein: CASSKSTGGAETQYF. The DNA of the CDR3 is TGTGCCAGCAGCAAATCAACAGGGGGCGCAGAGACCCAGTACTTC.

This sequence joins TRBV29-1 and TRBJ1-6; maybe TRBD1 (6 bases). Trimming took off 4 bases at V and 3 bases at J, with 7 bases between the two ends. The V gene's germline CDR1 is SQVTM and CDR2 ANQGSEA. The length of the CDR3 is 13 residues. CDR3 in amino acids: CSVADSYNSPLHF. The CDR3 nucleotides are TGCAGCGTTGCGGACAGCTATAATTCACCCCTCCACTTT.

V gene TRBV7-2 combines with J gene TRBJ2-5; TRBD2 might be the D (6 bases). The CDR3 has 15 residues. The ends were cut back, 3 bases at V and 5 bases at J, with 16 bases in the middle. In germline, CDR1 is SGHTA, CDR2 FQGNSA. CDR3 in DNA: TGTGCCAGCAGCTTTCAGACGGGAGAAGGTGAGACCCAGTACTTC. Amino acids: CASSFQTGEGETQYF.

This chain joins TRBV19 and TRBJ2-3; 8 bases line up with TRBD2. Germline V CDR1 and CDR2: LNHDA, SQIVND (reference sequence). This CDR3 is 15 amino acids long. J lost 0 bases, V lost 1 base, and 0 bases had no gene match. CDR3 sequence: CASSIGLASTDTQYF. The CDR3 region has the DNA TGTGCCAGTAGTATAGGACTAGCGAGCACAGATACGCAGTATTTT.

The chain couples TRBV9 to TRBJ2-5; TRBD2 agrees at 8 bases. The CDR3 has 14 residues. Looked up from germline, CDR1 is SGDLS and CDR2 is YYNGEE. J gave up 1 base and V 4 bases, and 3 bases lay outside the gene matches. CDR3 sequence reads: CASSRGGLQETQYF. DNA for the CDR3: TGTGCCAGCAGCCGGGGGGGCCTCCAAGAGACCCAGTACTTC.